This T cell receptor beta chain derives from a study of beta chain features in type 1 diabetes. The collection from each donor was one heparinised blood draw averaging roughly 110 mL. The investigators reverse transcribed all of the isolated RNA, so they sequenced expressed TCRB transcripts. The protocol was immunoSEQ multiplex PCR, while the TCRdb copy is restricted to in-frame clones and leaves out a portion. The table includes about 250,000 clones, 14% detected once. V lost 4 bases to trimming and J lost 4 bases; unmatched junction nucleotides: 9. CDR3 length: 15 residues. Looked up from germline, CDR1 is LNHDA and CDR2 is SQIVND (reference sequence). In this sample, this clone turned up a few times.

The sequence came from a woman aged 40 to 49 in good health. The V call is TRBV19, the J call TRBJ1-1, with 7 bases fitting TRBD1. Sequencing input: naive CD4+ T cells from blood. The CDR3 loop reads CASSRQGLPTTEAFF. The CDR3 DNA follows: TGTGCCAGTAGTAGACAGGGCCTCCCCACCACTGAAGCTTTCTTT.